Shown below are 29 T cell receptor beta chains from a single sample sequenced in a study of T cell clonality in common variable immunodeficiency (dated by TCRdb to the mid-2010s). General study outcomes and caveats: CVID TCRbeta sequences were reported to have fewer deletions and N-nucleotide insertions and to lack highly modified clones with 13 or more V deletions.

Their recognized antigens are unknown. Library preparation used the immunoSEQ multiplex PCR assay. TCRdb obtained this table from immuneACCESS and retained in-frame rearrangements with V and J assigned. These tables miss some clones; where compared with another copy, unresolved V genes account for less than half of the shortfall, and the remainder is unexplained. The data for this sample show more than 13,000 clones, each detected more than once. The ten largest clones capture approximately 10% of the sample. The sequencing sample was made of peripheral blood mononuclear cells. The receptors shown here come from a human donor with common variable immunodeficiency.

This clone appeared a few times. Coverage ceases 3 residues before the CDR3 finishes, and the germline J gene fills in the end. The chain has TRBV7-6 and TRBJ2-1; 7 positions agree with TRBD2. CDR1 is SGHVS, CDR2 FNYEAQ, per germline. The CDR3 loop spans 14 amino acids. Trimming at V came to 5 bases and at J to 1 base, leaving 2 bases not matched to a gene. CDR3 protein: CASSRGGSYNEQFF. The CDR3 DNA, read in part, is TGTGCCAGCAGCCGCGGGGGTTCCTACAATGAG.

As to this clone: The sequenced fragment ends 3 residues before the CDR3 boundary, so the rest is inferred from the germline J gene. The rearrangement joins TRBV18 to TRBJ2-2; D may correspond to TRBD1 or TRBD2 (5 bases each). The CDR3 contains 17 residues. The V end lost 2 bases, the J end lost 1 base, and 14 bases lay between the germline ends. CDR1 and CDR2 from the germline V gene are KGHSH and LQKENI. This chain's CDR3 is CASSPIEGPQNTGELFF. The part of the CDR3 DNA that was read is TGTGCCAGCTCACCAATCGAGGGGCCACAGAACACCGGGGAG.

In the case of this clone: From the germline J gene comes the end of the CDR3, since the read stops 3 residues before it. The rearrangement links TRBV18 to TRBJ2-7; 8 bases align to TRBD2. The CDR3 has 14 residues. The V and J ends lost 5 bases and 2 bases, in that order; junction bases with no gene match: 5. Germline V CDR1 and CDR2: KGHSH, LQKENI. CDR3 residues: CASSSGGGPYEQYF. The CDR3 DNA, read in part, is TGTGCCAGCTCATCAGGCGGGGGGCCCTACGAG. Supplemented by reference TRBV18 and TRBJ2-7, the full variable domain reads NAGVMQNPRHLVRRRGQEARLRCSPMKGHSHVYWYRQLPEEGLKFMVYLQKENIIDESGMPKERFSAEFPKEGPSILRIQQVVRGDSAAYFCASSSGGGPYEQYFGPGTRLTVT.

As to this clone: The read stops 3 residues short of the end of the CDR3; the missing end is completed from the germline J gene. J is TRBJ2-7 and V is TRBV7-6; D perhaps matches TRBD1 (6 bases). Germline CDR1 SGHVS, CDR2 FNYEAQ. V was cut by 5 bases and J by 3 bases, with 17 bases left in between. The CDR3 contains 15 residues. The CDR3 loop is CASSPKLGQNYEQYF. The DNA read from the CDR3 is TGTGCCAGCAGCCCCAAACTCGGACAGAACTACGAG.

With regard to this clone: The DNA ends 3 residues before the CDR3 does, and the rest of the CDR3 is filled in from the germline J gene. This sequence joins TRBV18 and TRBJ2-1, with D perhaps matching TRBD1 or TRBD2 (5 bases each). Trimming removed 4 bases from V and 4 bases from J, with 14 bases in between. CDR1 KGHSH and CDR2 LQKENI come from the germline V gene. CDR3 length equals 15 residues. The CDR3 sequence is CASSRPSEGYNEQFF. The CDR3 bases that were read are TGTGCCAGCTCACGGCCCTCTGAGGGGTACAATGAG. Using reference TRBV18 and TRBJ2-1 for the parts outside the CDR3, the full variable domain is NAGVMQNPRHLVRRRGQEARLRCSPMKGHSHVYWYRQLPEEGLKFMVYLQKENIIDESGMPKERFSAEFPKEGPSILRIQQVVRGDSAAYFCASSRPSEGYNEQFFGPGTRLTVL.

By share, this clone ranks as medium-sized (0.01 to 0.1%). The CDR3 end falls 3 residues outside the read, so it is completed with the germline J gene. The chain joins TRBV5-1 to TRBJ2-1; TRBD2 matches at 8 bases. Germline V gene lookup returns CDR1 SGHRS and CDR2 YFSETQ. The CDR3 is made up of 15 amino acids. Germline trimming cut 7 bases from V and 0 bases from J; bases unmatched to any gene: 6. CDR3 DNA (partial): TGCGCCAGCTCTATAGCGGGGACCTCCTACAATGAG. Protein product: CASSIAGTSYNE. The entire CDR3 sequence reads CASSIAGTSYNEQFF.

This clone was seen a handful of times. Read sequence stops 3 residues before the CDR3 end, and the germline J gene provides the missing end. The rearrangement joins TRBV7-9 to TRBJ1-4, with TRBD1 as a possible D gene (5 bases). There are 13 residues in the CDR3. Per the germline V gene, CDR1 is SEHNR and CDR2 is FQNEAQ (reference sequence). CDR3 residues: CASSLWGGDKLFF. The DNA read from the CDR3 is TGTGCCAGCAGCTTATGGGGCGGGGACAAA.

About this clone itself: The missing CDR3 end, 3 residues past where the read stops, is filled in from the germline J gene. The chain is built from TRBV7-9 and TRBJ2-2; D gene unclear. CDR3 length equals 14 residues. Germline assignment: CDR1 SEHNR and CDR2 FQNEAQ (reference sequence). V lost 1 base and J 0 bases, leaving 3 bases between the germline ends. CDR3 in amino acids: CASSLVTNTGELFF. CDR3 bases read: TGTGCCAGCAGCTTAGTTACGAACACCGGGGAG.

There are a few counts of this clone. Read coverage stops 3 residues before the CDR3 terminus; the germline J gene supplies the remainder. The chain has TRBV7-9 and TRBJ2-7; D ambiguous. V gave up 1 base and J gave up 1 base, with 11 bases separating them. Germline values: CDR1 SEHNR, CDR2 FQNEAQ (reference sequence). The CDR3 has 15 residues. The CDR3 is CASSLGFQDSYEQYF. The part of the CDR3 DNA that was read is TGTGCCAGCAGCTTAGGTTTTCAGGATTCCTACGAG. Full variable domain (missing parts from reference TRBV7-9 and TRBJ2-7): DTGVSQNPRHKITKRGQNVTFRCDPISEHNRLYWYRQTLGQGPEFLTYFQNEAQLEKSRLLSDRFSAERPKGSFSTLEIQRTEQGDSAMYLCASSLGFQDSYEQYFGPGTRLTVT.

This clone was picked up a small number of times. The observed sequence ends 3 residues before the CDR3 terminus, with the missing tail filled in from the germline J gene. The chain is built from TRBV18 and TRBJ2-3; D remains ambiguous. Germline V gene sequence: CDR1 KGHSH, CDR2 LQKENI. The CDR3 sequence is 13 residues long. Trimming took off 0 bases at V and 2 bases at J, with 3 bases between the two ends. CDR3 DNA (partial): TGTGCCAGCTCACCACCCTCCACAGATACG. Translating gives CASSPPSTDT. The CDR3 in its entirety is CASSPPSTDTQYF.

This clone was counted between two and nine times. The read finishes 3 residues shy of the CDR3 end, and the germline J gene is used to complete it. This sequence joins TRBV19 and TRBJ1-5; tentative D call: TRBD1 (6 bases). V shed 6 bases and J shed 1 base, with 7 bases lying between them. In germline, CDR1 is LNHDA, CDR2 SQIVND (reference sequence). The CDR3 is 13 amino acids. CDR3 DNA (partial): TGTGCCAGTAGAACAGGGAGCAATCAGCCC. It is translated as CASRTGSNQP. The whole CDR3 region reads CASRTGSNQPQHF.

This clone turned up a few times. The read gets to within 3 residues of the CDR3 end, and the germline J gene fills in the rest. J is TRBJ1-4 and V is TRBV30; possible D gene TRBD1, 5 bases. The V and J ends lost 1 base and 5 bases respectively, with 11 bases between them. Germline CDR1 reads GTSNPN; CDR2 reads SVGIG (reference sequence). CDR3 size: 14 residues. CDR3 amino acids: CAWSAGKGNEKLFF. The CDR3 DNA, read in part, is TGTGCCTGGAGTGCAGGGAAGGGGAATGAAAAA.

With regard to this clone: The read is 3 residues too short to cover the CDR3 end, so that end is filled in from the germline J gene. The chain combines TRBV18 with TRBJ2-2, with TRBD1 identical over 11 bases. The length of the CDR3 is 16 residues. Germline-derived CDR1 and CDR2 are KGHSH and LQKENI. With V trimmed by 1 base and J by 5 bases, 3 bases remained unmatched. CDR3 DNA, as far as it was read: TGTGCCAGCTCACCACTCGGGACAGGGGGTACCGGGGAG. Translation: CASSPLGTGGTGE. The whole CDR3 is CASSPLGTGGTGELFF.

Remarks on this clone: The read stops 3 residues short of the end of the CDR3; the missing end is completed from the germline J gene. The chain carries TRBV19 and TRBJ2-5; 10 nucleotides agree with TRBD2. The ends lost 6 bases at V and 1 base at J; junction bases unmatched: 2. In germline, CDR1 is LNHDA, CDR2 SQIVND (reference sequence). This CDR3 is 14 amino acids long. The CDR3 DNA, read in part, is TGTGCCAGTAGCTTAGCGGGGGGCCAAGAGACC. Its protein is CASSLAGGQET. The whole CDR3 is CASSLAGGQETQYF.

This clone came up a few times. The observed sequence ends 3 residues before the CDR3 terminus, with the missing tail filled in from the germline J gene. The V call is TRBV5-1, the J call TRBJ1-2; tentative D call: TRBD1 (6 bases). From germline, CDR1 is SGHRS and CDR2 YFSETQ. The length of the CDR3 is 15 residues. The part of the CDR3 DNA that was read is TGCGCCAGCAGCCCCCGGGGAGGGGGAGCGGAAGGC. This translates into CASSPRGGGAEG. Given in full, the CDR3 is CASSPRGGGAEGYTF. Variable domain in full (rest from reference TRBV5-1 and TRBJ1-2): KAGVTQTPRYLIKTRGQQVTLSCSPISGHRSVSWYQQTPGQGLQFLFEYFSETQRNKGNFPGRFSGRQFSNSRSEMNVSTLELGDSALYLCASSPRGGGAEGYTFGSGTRLTVV.

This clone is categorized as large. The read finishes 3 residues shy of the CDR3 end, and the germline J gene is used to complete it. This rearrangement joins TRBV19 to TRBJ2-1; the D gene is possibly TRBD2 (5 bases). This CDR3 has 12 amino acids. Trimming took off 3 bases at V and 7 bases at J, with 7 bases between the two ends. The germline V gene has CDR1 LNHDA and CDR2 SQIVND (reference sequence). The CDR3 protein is CASSIGDNEQFF. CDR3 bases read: TGTGCCAGTAGTATCGGGGATAATGAG. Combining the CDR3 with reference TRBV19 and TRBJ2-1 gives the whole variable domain DGGITQSPKYLFRKEGQNVTLSCEQNLNHDAMYWYRQDPGQGLRLIYYSQIVNDFQKGDIAEGYSVSREKKESFPLTVTSAQKNPTAFYLCASSIGDNEQFFGPGTRLTVL.

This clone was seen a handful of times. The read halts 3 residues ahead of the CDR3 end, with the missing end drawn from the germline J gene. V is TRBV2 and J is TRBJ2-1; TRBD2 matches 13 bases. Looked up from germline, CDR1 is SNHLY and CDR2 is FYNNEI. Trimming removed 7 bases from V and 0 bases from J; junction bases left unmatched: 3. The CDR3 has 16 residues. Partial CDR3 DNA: TGTGCCAGCATTAGGACTAGCGGGAGCTCCTACAATGAG. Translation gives CASIRTSGSSYNE. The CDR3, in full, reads CASIRTSGSSYNEQFF. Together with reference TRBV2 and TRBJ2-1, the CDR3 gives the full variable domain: EPEVTQTPSHQVTQMGQEVILRCVPISNHLYFYWYRQILGQKVEFLVSFYNNEISEKSEIFDDQFSVERPDGSNFTLKIRSTKLEDSAMYFCASIRTSGSSYNEQFFGPGTRLTVL.

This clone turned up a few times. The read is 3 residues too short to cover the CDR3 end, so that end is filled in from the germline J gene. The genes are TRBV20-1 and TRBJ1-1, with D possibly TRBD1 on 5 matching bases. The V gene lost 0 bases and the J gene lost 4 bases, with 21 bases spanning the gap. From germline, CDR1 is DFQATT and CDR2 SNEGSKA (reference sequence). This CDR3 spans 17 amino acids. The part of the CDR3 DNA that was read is TGCAGTGCTAGAGATGGTCTTGGGGCGGGGGGGAGCACTGAA. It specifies CSARDGLGAGGSTE. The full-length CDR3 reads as CSARDGLGAGGSTEAFF.

CDR3 sequence: CASSRAGAGNEQFF. The sequenced CDR3 bases are TGTGCCAGCTCACGAGCGGGGGCCGGAAATGAG. The rearrangement links TRBV18 to TRBJ2-1; 8 bases line up with TRBD2. Sequencing ends 3 residues short of the CDR3 end; the germline J gene provides the rest. The CDR3 runs to 14 residues. Germline trimming cut 4 bases from V and 7 bases from J; bases unmatched to any gene: 6. Germline-derived CDR1 and CDR2 are KGHSH and LQKENI.

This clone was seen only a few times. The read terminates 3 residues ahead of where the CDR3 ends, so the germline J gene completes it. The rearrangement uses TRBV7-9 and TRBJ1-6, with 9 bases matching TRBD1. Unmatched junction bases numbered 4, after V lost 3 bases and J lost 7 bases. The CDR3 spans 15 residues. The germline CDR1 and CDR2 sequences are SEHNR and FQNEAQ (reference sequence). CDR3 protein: CASSLEGQGNSPLHF. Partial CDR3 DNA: TGTGCCAGCAGCTTGGAGGGACAGGGAAATTCACCC.

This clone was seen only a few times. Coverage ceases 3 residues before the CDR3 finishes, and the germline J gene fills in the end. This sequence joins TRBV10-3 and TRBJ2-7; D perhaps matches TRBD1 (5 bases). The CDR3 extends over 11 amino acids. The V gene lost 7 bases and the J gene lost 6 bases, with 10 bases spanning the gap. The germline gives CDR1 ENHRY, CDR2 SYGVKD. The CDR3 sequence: CAIKRGSEQYF. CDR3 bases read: TGTGCCATCAAAAGGGGAAGCGAG.

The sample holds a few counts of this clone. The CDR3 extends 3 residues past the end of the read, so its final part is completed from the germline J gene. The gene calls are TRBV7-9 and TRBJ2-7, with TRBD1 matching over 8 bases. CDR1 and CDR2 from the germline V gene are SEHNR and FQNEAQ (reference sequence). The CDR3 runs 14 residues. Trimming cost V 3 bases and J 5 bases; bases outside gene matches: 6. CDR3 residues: CASSFLTGGHEQYF. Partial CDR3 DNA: TGTGCCAGCAGCTTTCTTACAGGGGGACACGAG.

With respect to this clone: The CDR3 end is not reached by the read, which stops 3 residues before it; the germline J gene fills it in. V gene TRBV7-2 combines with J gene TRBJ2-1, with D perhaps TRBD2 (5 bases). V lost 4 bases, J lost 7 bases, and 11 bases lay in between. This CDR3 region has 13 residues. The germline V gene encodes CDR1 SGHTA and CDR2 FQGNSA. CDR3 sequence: CASSSRGLNEQFF. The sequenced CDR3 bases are TGTGCCAGCAGCTCACGGGGTCTAAATGAG.

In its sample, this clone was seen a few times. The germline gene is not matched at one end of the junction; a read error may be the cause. CDR3 amino acids: CASSTQPTGNNEQFF. The sequenced part of the CDR3 DNA is TGTGCTAGCAGCACCCAACCGACAGGGAACAATGAG. The genes are TRBV7-7 and TRBJ2-1, with TRBD1 matching over 7 bases. The CDR3 goes on 3 residues after the read ends, and that part is filled in from the germline J gene. CDR3 length equals 15 residues. CDR1 is SSHAT, CDR2 FNYEAQ, per germline (reference sequence).

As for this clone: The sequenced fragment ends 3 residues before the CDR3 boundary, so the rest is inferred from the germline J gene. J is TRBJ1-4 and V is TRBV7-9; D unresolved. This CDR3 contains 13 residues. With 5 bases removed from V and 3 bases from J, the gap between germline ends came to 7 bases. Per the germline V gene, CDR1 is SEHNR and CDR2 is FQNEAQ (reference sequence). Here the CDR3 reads CASSLGSNEKLFF. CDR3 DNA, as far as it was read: TGTGCCAGCAGCCTCGGGTCTAATGAAAAA. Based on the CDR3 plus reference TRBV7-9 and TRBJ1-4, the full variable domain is DTGVSQNPRHKITKRGQNVTFRCDPISEHNRLYWYRQTLGQGPEFLTYFQNEAQLEKSRLLSDRFSAERPKGSFSTLEIQRTEQGDSAMYLCASSLGSNEKLFFGSGTQLSVL.

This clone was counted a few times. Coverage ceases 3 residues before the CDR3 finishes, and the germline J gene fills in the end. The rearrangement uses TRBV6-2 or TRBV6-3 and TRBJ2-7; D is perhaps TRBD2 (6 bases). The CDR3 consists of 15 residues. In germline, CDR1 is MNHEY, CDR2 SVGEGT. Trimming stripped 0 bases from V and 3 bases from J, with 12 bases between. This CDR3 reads CASSYSIGGIYEQYF. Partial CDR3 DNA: TGTGCCAGCAGTTACTCGATTGGCGGGATCTACGAG.

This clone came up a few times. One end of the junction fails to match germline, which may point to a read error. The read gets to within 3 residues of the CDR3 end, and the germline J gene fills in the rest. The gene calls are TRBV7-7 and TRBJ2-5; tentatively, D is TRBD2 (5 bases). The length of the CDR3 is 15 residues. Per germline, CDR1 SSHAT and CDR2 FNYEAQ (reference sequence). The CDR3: CASSSILASQETQYF. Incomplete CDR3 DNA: TGTGCTAGCAGCTCTATTCTAGCTTCTCAAGAGACC.

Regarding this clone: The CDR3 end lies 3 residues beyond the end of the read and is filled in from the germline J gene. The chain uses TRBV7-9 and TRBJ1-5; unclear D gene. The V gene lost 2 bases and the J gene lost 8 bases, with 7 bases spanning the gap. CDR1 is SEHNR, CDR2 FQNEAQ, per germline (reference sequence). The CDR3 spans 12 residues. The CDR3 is CASSLNTEPQHF. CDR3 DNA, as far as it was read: TGTGCCAGCAGCTTAAATACGGAGCCC. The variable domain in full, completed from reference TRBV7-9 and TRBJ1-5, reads DTGVSQNPRHKITKRGQNVTFRCDPISEHNRLYWYRQTLGQGPEFLTYFQNEAQLEKSRLLSDRFSAERPKGSFSTLEIQRTEQGDSAMYLCASSLNTEPQHFGDGTRLSIL.

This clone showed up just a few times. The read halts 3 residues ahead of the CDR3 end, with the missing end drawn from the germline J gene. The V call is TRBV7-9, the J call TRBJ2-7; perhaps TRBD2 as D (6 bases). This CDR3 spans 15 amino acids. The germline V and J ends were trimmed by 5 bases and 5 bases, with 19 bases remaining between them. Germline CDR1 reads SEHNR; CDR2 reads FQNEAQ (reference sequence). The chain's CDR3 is CASSAGGGSADEQYF. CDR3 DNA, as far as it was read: TGTGCCAGCAGCGCCGGGGGTGGGTCCGCCGACGAG.